This paragraph covers one T cell receptor (beta chain) sequence. Its antigen remains unidentified. This CDR3 has 15 residues. The germline gives CDR1 SGDLS, CDR2 YYNGEE. Trimming removed 4 bases at V and 0 bases at J, with 11 bases between. The study enrolled healthy HIV-negative adults without recent acute infections or vaccinations as donors. The data were obtained in a study of shared clonotypes between healthy human individuals. The wider study: Per donor, three plates held CD4 naive cells, three held CD4 memory, two held CD8 naive and one held CD8 memory.

Sequencing used immunoSEQ multiplex PCR; TCRdb keeps in-frame clones, though not all of them. This sample has about 2.4 million clones; roughly 93% occur once, and the top ten carry 0.36%. Study-wide results and limits: What naive subsets generally showed was a larger estimated richness than memory subsets showed. Sampling covered blood only; tissue repertoires likely differ.

The sequence was collected from a man in his late teens or twenties in good health. Some clones in this sample may be carry-over from other donors' samples. The chain has TRBV9 and TRBJ2-1; D not resolved. Sequencing was done on a sample of naive CD4+ T cells from PBMCs. Noted subset: CD45RA+ positively selected. CDR3 in amino acids: CASSPDVYSYNEQFF. In nucleotides, the CDR3 is TGTGCCAGCAGCCCGGACGTCTACTCCTACAATGAGCAGTTCTTC.